These T cell receptor beta chains were read from a single sample in a study of response to subunit inactivated influenza vaccine. Using its own MiXCR run on the RT-PCR reads, TCRdb lists one record per CDR3 protein. This sample yields 630,000 or so distinct CDR3 sequences, of which 15% to 19% are seen a single time; roughly 11% belongs to the top ten. The sample consisted of PBMCs from blood, taken 11 to 12 days after vaccination. Receptors were obtained from a man aged 50 or older who received an inactivated influenza vaccine. CDR3s include the opening cysteine and the closing phenylalanine or tryptophan. The order of the fields is D gene, J gene, V gene, clone size, CDR3 protein, CDR3 DNA. The D gene is left open where the match is weak. Clone size appears in some rows only: once, few, many, or a class for an expanded clone.

>TRBD2|TRBJ2-7|TRBV3-1|-
CASSQTSGGINEQYF
TGTGCCAGCAGCCAAACTAGCGGGGGGATCAACGAGCAGTACTTC
>TRBD2|TRBJ2-3|TRBV23-1|-
CASSPRRASGRTHTQYF
TGCGCCAGCAGTCCGCGACGGGCAAGCGGGAGAACACATACGCAGTATTTT
>-|TRBJ2-1|TRBV6-2/TRBV6-3|few
CASSYDGGEQFF
TGTGCCAGCAGTTACGACGGGGGAGAGCAGTTCTTC
>-|TRBJ2-5|TRBV12-3/TRBV12-4|-
CASSEMTAQETQYF
TGTGCCAGCAGTGAAATGACAGCCCAAGAGACCCAGTACTTC
>TRBD1|TRBJ2-2|TRBV6-1|few
CASSPGTGLGELFF
TGTGCCAGCAGCCCCGGGACAGGCCTGGGGGAGCTGTTTTTT
>-|TRBJ2-1|TRBV20-1|many
CSASINEQFF
TGCAGTGCTAGCATCAATGAGCAGTTCTTC
>TRBD1|TRBJ1-5|TRBV6-2/TRBV6-3|few
CASSWTGGQPQHF
TGTGCCAGCAGTTGGACAGGGGGACAGCCCCAGCATTTT
>-|TRBJ2-3|TRBV28|few
CASSSNQQYF
TGTGCCAGCAGTTCAAACCAGCAGTATTTT
>-|TRBJ1-1|TRBV5-1|-
CASTLDVGQAFF
TGCGCCAGCACCTTGGACGTGGGACAAGCTTTCTTT
>-|TRBJ1-1|TRBV29-1|many
CSVRGTGFGEAFF
TGCAGCGTGAGGGGTACAGGGTTCGGTGAAGCTTTCTTT
>TRBD2|TRBJ2-5|TRBV27|few
CASTPRRGGRETQYF
TGTGCCAGCACCCCCAGACGGGGGGGCCGGGAGACCCAGTACTTC
>TRBD2|TRBJ2-5|TRBV5-5|few
CASSFPPGSGGGQETQYF
TGTGCCAGCAGCTTCCCCCCTGGGTCGGGGGGAGGTCAAGAGACCCAGTACTTC
>TRBD2|TRBJ2-7|TRBV4-1|-
CASSQFISGSFSYEQYF
TGCGCCAGCAGCCAATTTATAAGCGGGAGTTTTTCCTACGAGCAGTACTTC
>TRBD2|TRBJ2-7|TRBV15|-
CATSRGTSGDAYEQYF
TGTGCCACCAGCAGAGGGACTAGCGGGGACGCCTACGAGCAGTACTTC
>-|TRBJ1-5|TRBV12-3/TRBV12-4|-
CASGLTGPTQPQHF
TGTGCCAGCGGCCTGACGGGCCCCACCCAGCCCCAGCATTTT
>TRBD2|TRBJ2-5|TRBV20-1|-
CSSLAGQETQYF
TGCAGTTCGTTAGCGGGGCAAGAGACCCAGTACTTC
>TRBD2|TRBJ2-7|TRBV20-1|many
CSARDGAGVWYEQYF
TGCAGTGCTAGAGATGGGGCGGGAGTCTGGTACGAGCAGTACTTC
>-|TRBJ2-5|TRBV7-9|many
CASSYTWAETQYF
TGTGCCAGCAGCTACACCTGGGCGGAGACCCAGTACTTC
>TRBD2|TRBJ2-3|TRBV5-5|-
CASSSYQREVPDTQYF
TGTGCCAGCAGCTCCTACCAGCGGGAGGTCCCAGATACGCAGTATTTT
>-|TRBJ2-7|TRBV9|few
CASSVTGQSSYEQYF
TGTGCCAGCAGCGTAACGGGCCAGAGCTCCTACGAGCAGTACTTC
>-|TRBJ1-5|TRBV7-2|few
CASSWTRSNQPQHF
TGTGCCAGCAGCTGGACAAGAAGCAATCAGCCCCAGCATTTT
>-|TRBJ1-3|TRBV12-3/TRBV12-4|few
CASSLGSGRGNTIYF
TGTGCCAGCAGTTTAGGATCAGGAAGAGGAAACACCATATATTTT
>TRBD2|TRBJ2-3|TRBV12-3/TRBV12-4|few
CASSFWTSGTRGTDTQYF
TGTGCCAGCAGTTTCTGGACTAGCGGGACCCGAGGCACAGATACGCAGTATTTT
>TRBD1|TRBJ2-7|TRBV28|-
CASTGQGEDEQYF
TGTGCCAGCACTGGACAGGGTGAGGACGAGCAGTACTTC
>-|TRBJ1-1|TRBV11-2|-
CASSLGVTYMNTEAFF
TGTGCCAGCAGCTTAGGGGTTACTTACATGAACACTGAAGCTTTCTTT
>-|TRBJ2-1|TRBV3-1|-
CASSQDQSGADNEQFF
TGTGCCAGCAGCCAAGATCAGAGCGGAGCCGACAATGAGCAGTTCTTC
>-|TRBJ2-3|TRBV4-2|few
CASSQGSSTDTQYF
TGTGCCAGCAGCCAAGGGAGTAGCACAGATACGCAGTATTTT
>TRBD2|TRBJ2-5|TRBV29-1|few
CSTRFVAGGWETQYF
TGCAGCACCCGGTTTGTAGCGGGAGGATGGGAGACCCAGTACTTC
>-|TRBJ2-1|TRBV20-1|once
CSARPTGRNYNEQFF
TGCAGTGCTAGACCCACGGGACGGAATTACAATGAGCAGTTCTTC
>-|TRBJ1-6|TRBV20-1|-
CSARDAVTGNLLHF
TGCAGTGCTAGAGATGCCGTGACAGGCAACCTCCTCCACTTT
>-|TRBJ2-7|TRBV6-2/TRBV6-3|-
CASSYSISYEQYF
TGTGCCAGCAGTTACTCGATATCCTACGAGCAGTACTTC
>TRBD2|TRBJ2-2|TRBV20-1|-
CSARAISGRNTGELFF
TGCAGTGCTAGAGCCATTAGCGGGAGAAACACCGGGGAGCTGTTTTTT
>TRBD1|TRBJ2-2|TRBV6-1|-
CASRAYRTGFMTGELFF
TGTGCCAGCAGAGCCTACAGGACAGGGTTTATGACCGGGGAGCTGTTTTTT
>TRBD1|TRBJ2-6|TRBV3-1|-
CASSHNRGRGANVLTF
TGTGCCAGCAGCCACAACAGGGGACGTGGGGCCAACGTCCTGACTTTC
>-|TRBJ1-5|TRBV7-2|-
CASSSKSNQPQHF
TGTGCCAGCAGCTCGAAGAGCAATCAGCCCCAGCATTTT
>TRBD2|TRBJ2-5|TRBV25-1|few
CASSELLAGETQYF
TGTGCCAGCAGTGAACTGCTAGCGGGAGAGACCCAGTACTTC
>TRBD2|TRBJ2-1|TRBV6-1|-
CASSTRLAGIINEQFF
TGTGCCAGCAGTACGAGACTAGCGGGAATCATCAATGAGCAGTTCTTC
>-|TRBJ1-3|TRBV11-2|few
CASSSPRSGNTIYF
TGTGCCAGCAGCTCCCCAAGGTCTGGAAACACCATATATTTT
>-|TRBJ2-1|TRBV12-3/TRBV12-4|many
CASSLTPGQRFF
TGTGCCAGCAGTCTAACACCGGGCCAACGGTTCTTC
>TRBD2|TRBJ2-1|TRBV27|few
CASSLPGGYNEQFF
TGTGCCAGCAGTCTACCGGGAGGATACAATGAGCAGTTCTTC
>TRBD1|TRBJ2-7|TRBV10-3|-
CAAGDSPIEQYF
TGTGCCGCCGGGGACAGTCCCATAGAGCAGTACTTC
>-|TRBJ2-7|TRBV4-3|once
CASSPWKGSYEQYF
TGCGCCAGCAGCCCGTGGAAGGGCTCCTACGAGCAGTACTTC
>-|TRBJ2-3|TRBV20-1|few
CSAWDRSTDTQYF
TGCAGTGCGTGGGACCGCAGCACAGATACGCAGTATTTT
>-|TRBJ2-7|TRBV6-5|-
CASSYGPGAYEQYF
TGTGCCAGCAGTTACGGTCCAGGCGCCTACGAGCAGTACTTC
>TRBD1|TRBJ1-1|TRBV5-1|few
CASSLAVDRGGTEAFF
TGCGCCAGCAGCTTGGCCGTGGACAGGGGGGGTACTGAAGCTTTCTTT
>-|TRBJ2-4|TRBV30|few
CAWSPGLAKNIQYF
TGTGCCTGGAGTCCGGGACTAGCCAAAAACATTCAGTACTTC
>-|TRBJ1-2|TRBV20-1|few
CSAPSSGRQRGYGYTF
TGCAGTGCTCCCAGTTCGGGTCGTCAGCGCGGCTATGGCTACACCTTC
>-|TRBJ2-2|TRBV5-5|-
CASSSSGTGNTGELFF
TGTGCCAGCAGCTCCTCCGGGACGGGCAACACCGGGGAGCTGTTTTTT
>-|TRBJ2-2|TRBV12-3/TRBV12-4|few
CASSIRDTGELFF
TGTGCCAGCAGCATCAGAGACACCGGGGAGCTGTTTTTT
>-|TRBJ2-5|TRBV29-1|few
CSVDEVGNSQETQYF
TGCAGCGTTGACGAAGTCGGGAACTCTCAAGAGACCCAGTACTTC
>TRBD1|TRBJ2-7|TRBV5-1|few
CASSLGQGSKEQYF
TGCGCCAGCAGCTTGGGACAGGGATCGAAAGAGCAGTACTTC
>TRBD2|TRBJ2-7|TRBV10-2|-
CASSGLAGGQYYEQYF
TGCGCCAGCAGCGGACTAGCGGGGGGCCAATACTACGAGCAGTACTTC
>TRBD2|TRBJ2-7|TRBV4-1|-
CASSQRTSGGSFYEQYF
TGCGCCAGCAGCCAGAGGACTAGCGGGGGCTCATTCTACGAGCAGTACTTC
>-|TRBJ1-1|TRBV20-1|-
CSARSGRSGTEAFF
TGCAGTGCTAGAAGTGGTAGGAGTGGCACTGAAGCTTTCTTT
>-|TRBJ1-1|TRBV20-1|few
CSTPGVGTEAFF
TGCAGTACCCCGGGAGTTGGCACTGAAGCTTTCTTT